Below, 14 T cell receptor beta chains from the same sample are listed, as sequenced in a study of T cells after yellow fever vaccination. TCRdb itself ran the 5' RACE reads through MiXCR, one entry per CDR3 protein. This repertoire shows around 530,000 distinct CDR3 sequences, less than 20% found once; its top ten account for about 18%. The material sequenced was PBMCs, taken less than 6 days after the first yellow fever vaccination. The receptors come from a man aged 18-30 years who received the YFV17D yellow fever vaccine.

This clonotype was observed a few times. This chain links TRBV9 with TRBJ1-3; perhaps TRBD1 as D (5 bases). CDR1 and CDR2 (germline): SGDLS, YYNGEE. The CDR3 consists of 16 residues. Trimming cost V 0 bases and J 4 bases, with 14 bases left between them. CDR3 DNA sequence: TGTGCCAGCAGCGTAGGAATGCAGGGAGGAGGAAACACCATATATTTT. Its protein product is CASSVGMQGGGNTIYF.

This clonotype was observed a handful of times. The genes are TRBV9 and TRBJ2-7, with D perhaps assigned TRBD1 or TRBD2 (5 bases each). V was trimmed by 3 bases and J by 5 bases, leaving 15 bases between them. CDR1 is SGDLS, CDR2 YYNGEE, per germline. This CDR3 contains 14 residues. DNA for the CDR3: TGTGCCAGCAGCGGCCCCTACCAGGGACACGAGCAGTACTTC. Protein product: CASSGPYQGHEQYF.

In its sample, this clonotype was seen a few times. The rearrangement joins TRBV10-3 to TRBJ1-5, with unresolved D. Germline-derived CDR1 and CDR2 are ENHRY and SYGVKD. This CDR3 is built from 14 residues. V shed 4 bases and J shed 2 bases, with 9 bases lying between them. CDR3 in amino acids: CAISAREGNQPQHF. CDR3 nucleotide sequence: TGTGCCATCAGTGCCCGGGAGGGCAATCAGCCCCAGCATTTT.

The rearrangement links TRBV12-3 or TRBV12-4 to TRBJ1-4, with TRBD1 identical over 11 bases. After removal of 5 bases from V and 8 bases from J, the junction contained 7 bases not matched to a gene. The CDR3 length is 15 residues. Here the CDR3 DNA reads TGTGCCAGCAGTATCCGGGACAGGGGGACCGAAAAACTGTTTTTT. It codes for CASSIRDRGTEKLFF.

V usage is TRBV4-2 and J usage is TRBJ2-5; unclear D gene. The CDR3 has 11 amino acids. The germline V and J ends were trimmed by 5 bases and 7 bases, with 8 bases remaining between them. Germline-derived CDR1 and CDR2 are LGHNA and YNFKEQ. The CDR3 spells CASSRARTQYF. DNA of the CDR3: TGTGCCAGCAGCAGAGCCAGGACCCAGTACTTC.

There are many counts of this clonotype. The chain recombines TRBV6-1 with TRBJ1-1; weak D call: TRBD1 (5 bases). Between the trimmed V and J ends, which lost 6 bases and 0 bases, there was a span of 8 bases. Looked up from germline, CDR1 is MNHNS and CDR2 is SASEGT. This CDR3 is 13 amino acids long. The CDR3 here is CASSQTVNTEAFF. DNA of the CDR3: TGTGCCAGCAGCCAGACAGTGAACACTGAAGCTTTCTTT.

The V gene is TRBV18, the J gene TRBJ2-3, with D tentatively TRBD2 (5 bases). Per germline, CDR1 KGHSH and CDR2 LQKENI. The CDR3 has 14 residues. V lost 2 bases to trimming and J lost 7 bases, with 13 bases between them. In DNA, the CDR3 is TGTGCCAGCTCACCAGAGATCAAGCGGAATACGCAGTATTTT. Its protein product is CASSPEIKRNTQYF.

The chain joins TRBV2 to TRBJ2-3; D not certain. Trimming cost V 4 bases and J 2 bases, with 7 bases left between them. Germline CDR1 SNHLY, CDR2 FYNNEI. The length of the CDR3 is 13 residues. The CDR3 region has the DNA TGTGCCAGCAGTGTGTCGTACACAGATACGCAGTATTTT. Translating it yields CASSVSYTDTQYF.

The table lists this clonotype with a few counts. This rearrangement joins TRBV7-8 to TRBJ2-7; 11 nucleotides line up with TRBD2. The V gene end was trimmed by 5 bases and the J gene end by 3 bases; junction bases not matched to a gene: 9. The CDR3 loop spans 16 amino acids. Germline CDR1 SGHVS, CDR2 FQNEAQ. CDR3 sequence reads: CASSRAGTSGNYEQYV. The CDR3 DNA reads TGTGCCAGCAGCCGAGCCGGGACTAGCGGTAACTACGAGCAGTACGTC.

The chain carries TRBV15 and TRBJ2-5; TRBD2 aligns across 7 bases. The CDR3 is 16 residues long. The ends lost 1 base at V and 1 base at J; junction bases unmatched: 6. Germline V lookup: CDR1 LNHNV, CDR2 YYDKDF (reference sequence). Written as DNA, the CDR3 is TGTGCCACCAGCAGAGCTAGCGGCGCCGTCCAAGAGACCCAGTACTTC. It encodes CATSRASGAVQETQYF.

This clonotype appeared a few times. J is TRBJ2-4 and V is TRBV19; D might be TRBD1 (6 bases). Between the trimmed V and J ends, which lost 8 bases and 1 base, there was a span of 9 bases. This CDR3 is built from 13 residues. Germline values: CDR1 LNHDA, CDR2 SQIVND (reference sequence). The CDR3 coding sequence is TGTGCCAGTGATACAGGGGCCAAAAACATTCAGTACTTC. Translating it yields CASDTGAKNIQYF. The variable domain in full, with the rest retrieved from reference TRBV19 and TRBJ2-4, is DGGITQSPKYLFRKEGQNVTLSCEQNLNHDAMYWYRQDPGQGLRLIYYSQIVNDFQKGDIAEGYSVSREKKESFPLTVTSAQKNPTAFYLCASDTGAKNIQYFGAGTRLSVL.

This clonotype came up a few times. The rearrangement links TRBV6-5 to TRBJ1-1; maybe TRBD1 (5 bases). Trimming cost V 2 bases and J 8 bases, with 15 bases left between them. CDR1 is MNHEY, CDR2 SVGAGI, per germline. This CDR3 has 14 amino acids. This CDR3 is CASSYRAGNSEAFF. The CDR3 DNA sequence: TGTGCCAGCAGTTACCGAGCAGGGAACTCCGAAGCTTTCTTT.

The J gene is TRBJ1-1, the V gene TRBV5-1; no firm D call. V was trimmed by 1 base and J by 0 bases, leaving 19 bases between them. From germline, CDR1 is SGHRS and CDR2 YFSETQ. The CDR3 is 18 residues long. The CDR3 sequence: CASSLSLGENIMNTEAFF. CDR3 nucleotide sequence: TGCGCCAGCAGCTTGTCCCTTGGGGAAAATATCATGAACACTGAAGCTTTCTTT.

The sample holds a few counts of this clonotype. The gene calls are TRBV5-6 and TRBJ1-4; D is unresolved. The CDR3 covers 15 residues. Germline-derived CDR1 and CDR2 are SGHDT and YYEEEE. The V gene lost 4 bases and the J gene lost 5 bases, with 15 bases spanning the gap. CDR3 in amino acids: CASSPVPDLNEKLFF. The CDR3 bases are TGTGCCAGCAGCCCGGTACCAGACCTAAATGAAAAACTGTTTTTT.